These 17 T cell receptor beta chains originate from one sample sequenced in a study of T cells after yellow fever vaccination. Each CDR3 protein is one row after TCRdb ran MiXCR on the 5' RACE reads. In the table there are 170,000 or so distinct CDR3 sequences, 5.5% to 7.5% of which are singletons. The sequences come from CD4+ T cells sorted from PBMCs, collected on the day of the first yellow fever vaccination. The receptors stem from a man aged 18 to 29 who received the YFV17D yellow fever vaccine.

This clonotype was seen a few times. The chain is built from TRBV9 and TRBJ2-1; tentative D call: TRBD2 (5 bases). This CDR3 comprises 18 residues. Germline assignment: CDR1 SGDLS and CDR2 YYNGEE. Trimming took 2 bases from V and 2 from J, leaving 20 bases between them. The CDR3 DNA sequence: TGTGCCAGCAGCGTTGGGCTAGCTCGGGCTCTGACCTACAATGAGCAGTTCTTC. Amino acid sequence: CASSVGLARALTYNEQFF.

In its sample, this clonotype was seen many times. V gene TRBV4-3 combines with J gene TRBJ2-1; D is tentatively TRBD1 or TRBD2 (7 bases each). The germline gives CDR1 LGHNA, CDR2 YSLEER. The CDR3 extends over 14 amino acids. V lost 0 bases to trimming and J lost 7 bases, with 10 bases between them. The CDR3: CASSQDRGGNEQFF. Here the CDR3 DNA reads TGCGCCAGCAGCCAAGACAGGGGGGGGAATGAGCAGTTCTTC.

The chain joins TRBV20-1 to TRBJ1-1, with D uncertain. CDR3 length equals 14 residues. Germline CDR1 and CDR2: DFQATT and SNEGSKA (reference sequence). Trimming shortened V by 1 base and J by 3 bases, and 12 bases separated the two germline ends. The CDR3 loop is CSARAGSGDTEAFF. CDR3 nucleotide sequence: TGCAGTGCTAGAGCCGGAAGCGGGGACACTGAAGCTTTCTTT.

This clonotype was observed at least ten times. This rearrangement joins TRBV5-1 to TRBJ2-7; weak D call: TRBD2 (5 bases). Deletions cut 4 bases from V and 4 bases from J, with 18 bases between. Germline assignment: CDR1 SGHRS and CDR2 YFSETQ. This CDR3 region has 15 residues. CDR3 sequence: CASSLTTAGKYEQYF. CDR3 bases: TGCGCCAGCAGCCTGACTACGGCAGGAAAATACGAGCAGTACTTC.

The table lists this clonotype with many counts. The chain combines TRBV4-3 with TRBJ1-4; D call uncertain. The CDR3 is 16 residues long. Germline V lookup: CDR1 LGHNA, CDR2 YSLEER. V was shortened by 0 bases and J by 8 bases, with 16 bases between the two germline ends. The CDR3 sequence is CASSQDPPREREKLFF. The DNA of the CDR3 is TGCGCCAGCAGCCAAGACCCCCCGAGGGAGAGGGAAAAACTGTTTTTT.

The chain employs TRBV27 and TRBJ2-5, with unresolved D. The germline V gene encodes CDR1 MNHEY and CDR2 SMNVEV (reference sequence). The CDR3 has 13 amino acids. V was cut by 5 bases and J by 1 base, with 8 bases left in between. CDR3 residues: CASSQRVQETQYF. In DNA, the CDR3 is TGTGCCAGCAGTCAGAGAGTCCAAGAGACCCAGTACTTC.

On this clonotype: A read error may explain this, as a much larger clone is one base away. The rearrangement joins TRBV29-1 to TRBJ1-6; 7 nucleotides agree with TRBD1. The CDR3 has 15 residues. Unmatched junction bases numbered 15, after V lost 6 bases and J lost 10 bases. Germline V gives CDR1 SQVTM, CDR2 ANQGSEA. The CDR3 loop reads CSVTTGLPPKSPLHF. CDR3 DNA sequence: TGCAGCGTCACGACAGGGCTCCCTCCGAAGTCACCCCTCCACTTT.

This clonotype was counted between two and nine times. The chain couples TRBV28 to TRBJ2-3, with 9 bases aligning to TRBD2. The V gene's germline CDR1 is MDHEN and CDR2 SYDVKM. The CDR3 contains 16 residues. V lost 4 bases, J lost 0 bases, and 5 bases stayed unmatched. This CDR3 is CASSSSSGVSTDTQYF. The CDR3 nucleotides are TGTGCCAGCAGTTCATCTAGCGGGGTTAGCACAGATACGCAGTATTTT.

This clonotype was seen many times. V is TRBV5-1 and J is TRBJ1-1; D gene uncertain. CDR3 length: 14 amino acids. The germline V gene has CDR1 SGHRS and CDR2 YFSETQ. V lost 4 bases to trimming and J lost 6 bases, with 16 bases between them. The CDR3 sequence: CASSLTTSVPEAFF. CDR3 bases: TGCGCCAGCAGCCTGACGACCTCTGTCCCTGAAGCTTTCTTT. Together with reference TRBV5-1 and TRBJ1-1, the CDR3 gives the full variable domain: KAGVTQTPRYLIKTRGQQVTLSCSPISGHRSVSWYQQTPGQGLQFLFEYFSETQRNKGNFPGRFSGRQFSNSRSEMNVSTLELGDSALYLCASSLTTSVPEAFFGQGTRLTVV.

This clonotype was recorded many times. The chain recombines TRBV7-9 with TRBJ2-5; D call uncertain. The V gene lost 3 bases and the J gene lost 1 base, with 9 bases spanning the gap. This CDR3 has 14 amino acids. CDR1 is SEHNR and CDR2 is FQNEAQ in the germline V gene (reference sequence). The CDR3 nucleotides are TGTGCCAGCAGCTTCCCGCACATCCAAGAGACCCAGTACTTC. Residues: CASSFPHIQETQYF.

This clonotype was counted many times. The CDR3 sequence: CASSHVLDRDRDISGANVLTF. The CDR3 nucleotides read TGTGCCAGCAGCCATGTTTTAGACCGGGACAGGGATATCTCTGGGGCCAACGTCCTGACTTTC. The rearrangement links TRBV3-1 to TRBJ2-6; 9 bases are a match to TRBD1. The germline gives CDR1 LGHDT, CDR2 YNNKEL (reference sequence). The CDR3 is 21 amino acids. V lost 3 bases and J lost 0; bases outside the gene matches: 15.

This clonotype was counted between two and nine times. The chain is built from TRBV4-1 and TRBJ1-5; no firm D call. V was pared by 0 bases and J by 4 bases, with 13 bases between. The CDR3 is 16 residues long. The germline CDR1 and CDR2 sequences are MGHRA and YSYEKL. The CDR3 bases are TGCGCCAGCAGCCAAGATTTAGCAACCTGGAATCAGCCCCAGCATTTT. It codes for CASSQDLATWNQPQHF.

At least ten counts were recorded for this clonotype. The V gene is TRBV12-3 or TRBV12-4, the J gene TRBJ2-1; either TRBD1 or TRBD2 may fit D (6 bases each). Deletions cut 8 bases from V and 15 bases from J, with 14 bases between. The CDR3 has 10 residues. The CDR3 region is CASLGGGAFF. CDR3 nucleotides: TGTGCCAGCCTTGGAGGGGGAGCGTTCTTC.

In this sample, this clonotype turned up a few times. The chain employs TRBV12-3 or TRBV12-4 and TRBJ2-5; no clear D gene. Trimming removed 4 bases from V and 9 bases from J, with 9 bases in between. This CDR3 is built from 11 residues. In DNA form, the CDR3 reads TGTGCCAGCAGTTCGGATCGGGCCCAGTACTTC. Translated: CASSSDRAQYF.

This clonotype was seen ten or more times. This CDR3 is CATTDVGRGYTF. The CDR3 DNA sequence: TGTGCCACTACGGACGTCGGTCGTGGCTACACCTTC. The chain couples TRBV2 to TRBJ1-2, with unresolved D. V was pared by 10 bases and J by 7 bases, with 16 bases between. The CDR3 spans 12 residues. CDR1 is SNHLY, CDR2 FYNNEI, per germline. The entire variable domain, with the rest obtained from reference TRBV2 and TRBJ1-2, is as follows: EPEVTQTPSHQVTQMGQEVILRCVPISNHLYFYWYRQILGQKVEFLVSFYNNEISEKSEIFDDQFSVERPDGSNFTLKIRSTKLEDSAMYFCATTDVGRGYTFGSGTRLTVV.

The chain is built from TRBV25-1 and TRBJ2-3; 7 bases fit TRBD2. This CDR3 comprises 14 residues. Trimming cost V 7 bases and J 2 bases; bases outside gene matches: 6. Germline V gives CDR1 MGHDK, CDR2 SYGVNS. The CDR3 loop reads CASKERGYTDTQYF. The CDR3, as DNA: TGTGCCAGCAAAGAGCGGGGCTACACAGATACGCAGTATTTT. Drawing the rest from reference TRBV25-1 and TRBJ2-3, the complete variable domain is EADIYQTPRYLVIGTGKKITLECSQTMGHDKMYWYQQDPGMELHLIHYSYGVNSTEKGDLSSESTVSRIRTEHFPLTLESARPSHTSQYLCASKERGYTDTQYFGPGTRLTVL.

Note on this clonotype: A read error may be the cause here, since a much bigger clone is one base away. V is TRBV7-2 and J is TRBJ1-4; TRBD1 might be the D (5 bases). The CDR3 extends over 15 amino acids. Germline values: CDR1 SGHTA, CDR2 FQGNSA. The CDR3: CASSSRQPGNERLFF. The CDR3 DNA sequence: TGTGCCAGCAGCTCAAGACAGCCCGGAAATGAAAGACTGTTTTTT.